One and the same sample provided the 6 T cell receptor beta chains below, sequenced in a study of blood T cell repertoires in COVID-19 (TCRdb year 2020). Receptor libraries were prepared by the immunoSEQ multiplex PCR assay. This immuneACCESS table, as held by TCRdb, lists in-frame sequences with V and J called but not all clones. Of the missing ones, under half trace to an unresolved V gene in checked studies; the others have no known cause. For this sample there are 150,000 to 200,000 clones; approximately 90% appear just once. The leading ten clones occupy 1.5% to 2% of the sample. Sequenced sample: peripheral blood. The receptor source for this set is a young man who had recovered from COVID-19.

The chain links TRBV5-4 to TRBJ2-7, with 7 bases aligning to TRBD2. The CDR3 has 15 residues. With V trimmed by 4 bases and J by 4 bases, 11 bases remained unmatched. Germline V gene data show CDR1 as SGHNT and CDR2 as YYREEE (reference sequence). The CDR3 here is CASSPHAGEGYEQYF. The CDR3 nucleotides are TGTGCCAGCAGCCCCCATGCGGGAGAAGGATACGAGCAGTACTTC.

V is TRBV4-1 and J is TRBJ2-4, with a weak D call TRBD2 (5 bases). Germline lookup yields CDR1 MGHRA and CDR2 YSYEKL. The CDR3 has 17 residues. Trimming pared 0 bases from V and 3 bases from J, leaving 15 bases between. The DNA of the CDR3 is TGCGCCAGCAGCCAAGATACCATCCCCGGAGGCAAAAACATTCAGTACTTC. Its protein is CASSQDTIPGGKNIQYF.

V gene TRBV7-8 combines with J gene TRBJ1-5; no firm D call. V was shortened by 7 bases and J by 8 bases, with 18 bases between the two germline ends. Germline V CDR1 and CDR2: SGHVS, FQNEAQ. The CDR3 length is 14 residues. Here the CDR3 reads CASILGLPPEPQHF. The CDR3 nucleotides are TGTGCCAGCATCTTGGGCCTTCCCCCCGAGCCCCAGCATTTT.

The V gene is TRBV4-3, the J gene TRBJ1-2, with TRBD1 matching 7 bases. The germline CDR1 and CDR2 sequences are LGHNA and YSLEER. J lost 1 base, V lost 0 bases, and 2 bases had no gene match. This CDR3 has 15 residues. The CDR3 DNA reads as TGCGCCAGCAGCCAAGAACACAGGGGTAACTATGGCTACACCTTC. It translates to CASSQEHRGNYGYTF.

The genes are TRBV7-2 and TRBJ2-1; 11 bases are shared with TRBD2. In germline, CDR1 is SGHTA, CDR2 FQGNSA. Trimming removed 1 base from V and 0 bases from J; junction bases left unmatched: 8. CDR3 length equals 19 residues. The CDR3 region is CASSLVTSGNPSSYNEQFF. CDR3 DNA: TGTGCCAGCAGCTTAGTGACTAGCGGGAACCCGTCCTCCTACAATGAGCAGTTCTTC.

This clone was detected only once. The CDR3: CASSLGDLAVTYNEQFF. The CDR3 DNA reads TGTGCCAGCAGCTTAGGAGACCTAGCGGTGACTTACAATGAGCAGTTCTTC. The V gene is TRBV5-8, the J gene TRBJ2-1; 7 nucleotides agree with TRBD2. V shed 2 bases, J shed 4 bases, and the junction held 12 bases outside the gene matches. CDR1 and CDR2 (germline): SGHTS, YDEGEE. CDR3 size: 17 residues.